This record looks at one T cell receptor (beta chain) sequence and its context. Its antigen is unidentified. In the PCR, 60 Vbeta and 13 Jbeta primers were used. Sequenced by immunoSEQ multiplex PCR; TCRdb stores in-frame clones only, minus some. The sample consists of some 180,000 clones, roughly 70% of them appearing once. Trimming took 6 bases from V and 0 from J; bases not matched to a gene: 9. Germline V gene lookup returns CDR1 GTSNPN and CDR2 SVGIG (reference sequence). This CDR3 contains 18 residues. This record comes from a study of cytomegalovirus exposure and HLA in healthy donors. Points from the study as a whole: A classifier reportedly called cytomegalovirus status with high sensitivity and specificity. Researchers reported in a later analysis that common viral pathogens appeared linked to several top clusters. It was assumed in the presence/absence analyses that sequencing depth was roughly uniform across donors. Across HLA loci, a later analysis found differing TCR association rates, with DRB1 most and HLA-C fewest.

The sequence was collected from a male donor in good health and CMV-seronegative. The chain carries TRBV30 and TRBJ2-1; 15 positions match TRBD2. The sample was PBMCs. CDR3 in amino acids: CACSIGLAGGSSYNEQFF. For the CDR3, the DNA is TGTGCCTGTAGTATAGGACTAGCGGGGGGGAGCTCCTACAATGAGCAGTTCTTC.